The 14 T cell receptor beta chains below all came from one sample that was sequenced in a study of graft-versus-host responses after intestinal transplantation. Generated by immunoSEQ multiplex PCR, the TCRdb table keeps only in-frame clones and is missing some. The sample has around 90,000 clones; approximately 92% are singletons. Their recognized antigens are unknown. Sample: unstimulated CD8+ T cells sorted from spleen or lymph node cells, taken before intestinal transplant. Receptor source: a human donor who received an intestinal transplant.

CDR3 sequence reads: CASSLGADRGAFF. CDR3 sequence (DNA): TGTGCCAGCAGCCTAGGGGCCGACAGGGGTGCTTTCTTT. The chain combines TRBV7-8 with TRBJ1-1; 8 positions match TRBD1. J gave up 11 bases and V 5 bases, and 10 bases lay outside the gene matches. The length of the CDR3 is 13 residues. CDR1 is SGHVS, CDR2 FQNEAQ, per germline.

This clone was seen only once. The chain has TRBV15 and TRBJ2-1, with 9 nucleotides matching TRBD2. CDR1 is LNHNV and CDR2 is YYDKDF in the germline V gene (reference sequence). V trimming: 6 bases; J trimming: 6 bases; junction bases outside the gene matches: 3. This CDR3 is 13 amino acids long. CDR3 amino acids: CATRGLATNEQFF. CDR3 in DNA: TGTGCCACCAGGGGACTAGCTACCAATGAGCAGTTCTTC. Variable domain in full (rest from reference TRBV15 and TRBJ2-1): DAMVIQNPRYQVTQFGKPVTLSCSQTLNHNVMYWYQQKSSQAPKLLFHYYDKDFNNEADTPDNFQSRRPNTSFCFLDIRSPGLGDTAMYLCATRGLATNEQFFGPGTRLTVL.

This sequence joins TRBV5-6 and TRBJ1-2, with D possibly TRBD1 on 5 matching bases. The V end lost 4 bases, the J end lost 0 bases, and 13 bases lay between the germline ends. Germline V CDR1 and CDR2: SGHDT, YYEEEE. The CDR3 runs to 15 residues. Written as DNA, the CDR3 is TGTGCCAGCAGCCTCCTGGAGACAGCTAACTATGGCTACACCTTC. It codes for CASSLLETANYGYTF.

This sequence joins TRBV11-2 and TRBJ1-5; the D is unclear. There are 15 residues in the CDR3. The germline V gene has CDR1 SGHAT and CDR2 FQNNGV. V shed 3 bases and J shed 0 bases, with 9 bases lying between them. CDR3 region: CASSFYGDSNQPQHF. The CDR3 nucleotides are TGTGCCAGCAGCTTTTACGGGGATAGCAATCAGCCCCAGCATTTT.

V is TRBV27 and J is TRBJ2-5, with D tentatively TRBD1 (6 bases). The J call may be incorrect, as the DNA end agrees better with TRBJ2-7. The length of the CDR3 is 16 residues. Germline values: CDR1 MNHEY, CDR2 SMNVEV (reference sequence). The CDR3 sequence: CASSLEFGTLSYEQYF. CDR3 nucleotides: TGTGCCAGCAGTTTAGAATTCGGGACACTATCCTACGAGCAGTACTTC.

CDR3 DNA sequence: TGTGCCAGCAGCGTTCGGAGCGGGGGGGCCAAATACGAGCAGTACTTC. Translation: CASSVRSGGAKYEQYF. This chain connects TRBV9 to TRBJ2-7; TRBD2 aligns across 10 bases. The V and J ends lost 2 bases and 4 bases, in that order; junction bases with no gene match: 9. The germline gives CDR1 SGDLS, CDR2 YYNGEE. This CDR3 has 16 amino acids.

The chain has TRBV15 and TRBJ2-7; TRBD1 matches 7 bases. V dropped 0 bases and J dropped 1; count of bases not matched to a gene: 12. Germline V lookup: CDR1 LNHNV, CDR2 YYDKDF (reference sequence). The CDR3 contains 18 residues. DNA for the CDR3: TGTGCCACCAGCAGAGATCGGGTCGTGACAGGGCAGTCCTACGAGCAGTACTTC. It codes for CATSRDRVVTGQSYEQYF. Looking up the rest from reference TRBV15 and TRBJ2-7 gives the full variable domain: DAMVIQNPRYQVTQFGKPVTLSCSQTLNHNVMYWYQQKSSQAPKLLFHYYDKDFNNEADTPDNFQSRRPNTSFCFLDIRSPGLGDTAMYLCATSRDRVVTGQSYEQYFGPGTRLTVT.

The rearrangement links TRBV4-3 to TRBJ2-2, with a weak D call TRBD2 (6 bases). The germline gives CDR1 LGHNA, CDR2 YSLEER. The CDR3 length is 18 residues. V lost 0 bases to trimming and J lost 4 bases, with 18 bases between them. This CDR3 is CASSQDGYSGRGTGELFF. CDR3 sequence (DNA): TGCGCCAGCAGCCAAGACGGGTATAGCGGTCGTGGCACCGGGGAGCTGTTTTTT.

This clone was seen just once. The chain is built from TRBV19 and TRBJ1-6; perhaps TRBD1 as D (5 bases). V shed 3 bases and J shed 3 bases, with 24 bases lying between them. The CDR3 sequence is 20 residues long. CDR1 is LNHDA and CDR2 is SQIVND in the germline V gene (reference sequence). The CDR3 nucleotides read TGTGCCAGTAGTATTCCCCCGAGGACAAGAGAACCATACTATAATTCACCCCTCCACTTT. Protein: CASSIPPRTREPYYNSPLHF.

The chain employs TRBV15 and TRBJ2-1, with a tentative D call TRBD2 (5 bases). The germline CDR1 and CDR2 sequences are LNHNV and YYDKDF (reference sequence). The CDR3 sequence is 19 residues long. V lost 0 bases and J lost 4, with 22 bases in between. The CDR3 region is CATSRESLQTYEGYNEQFF. For the CDR3, the DNA is TGTGCCACCAGCAGAGAAAGCCTCCAGACCTACGAGGGATACAATGAGCAGTTCTTC.

This chain links TRBV27 with TRBJ2-1; TRBD2 is a possible D gene (5 bases). V shed 6 bases and J shed 6 bases, with 15 bases lying between them. Per germline, CDR1 MNHEY and CDR2 SMNVEV (reference sequence). The length of the CDR3 is 14 residues. The CDR3 DNA reads TGTGCCAGCAGATCCGGCCCTGGAGGCAATGAGCAGTTCTTC. Encoded protein: CASRSGPGGNEQFF.

This rearrangement joins TRBV29-1 to TRBJ2-1; 8 bases agree with TRBD1. The CDR3 has 15 amino acids. J lost 6 bases, V lost 2 bases, and 9 bases had no gene match. The germline V gene encodes CDR1 SQVTM and CDR2 ANQGSEA. For the CDR3, the DNA is TGCAGCGTTGAATTGGGCAGGGGGCTCCGCAATGAGCAGTTCTTC. Protein product: CSVELGRGLRNEQFF.

CDR3 loop: CASSLLGRPVVSYEQYF. Written as DNA, the CDR3 is TGTGCCAGCAGCCTCCTAGGGAGGCCGGTCGTGTCCTACGAGCAGTACTTC. The chain combines TRBV9 with TRBJ2-5; D may be TRBD2 (6 bases). The J call may not be correct, given that the DNA end is closer to TRBJ2-7. CDR1 is SGDLS and CDR2 is YYNGEE in the germline V gene. This CDR3 is 17 amino acids long.

The V and J genes are TRBV19 and TRBJ1-1; D is possibly TRBD1 (5 bases). This CDR3 is 14 amino acids long. V was cut by 5 bases and J by 1 base, with 11 bases left in between. CDR1 and CDR2 from the germline V gene are LNHDA and SQIVND (reference sequence). For the CDR3, the DNA is TGTGCCAGTAGTCCGACGACAGCGAACACTGAAGCTTTCTTT. It codes for CASSPTTANTEAFF.